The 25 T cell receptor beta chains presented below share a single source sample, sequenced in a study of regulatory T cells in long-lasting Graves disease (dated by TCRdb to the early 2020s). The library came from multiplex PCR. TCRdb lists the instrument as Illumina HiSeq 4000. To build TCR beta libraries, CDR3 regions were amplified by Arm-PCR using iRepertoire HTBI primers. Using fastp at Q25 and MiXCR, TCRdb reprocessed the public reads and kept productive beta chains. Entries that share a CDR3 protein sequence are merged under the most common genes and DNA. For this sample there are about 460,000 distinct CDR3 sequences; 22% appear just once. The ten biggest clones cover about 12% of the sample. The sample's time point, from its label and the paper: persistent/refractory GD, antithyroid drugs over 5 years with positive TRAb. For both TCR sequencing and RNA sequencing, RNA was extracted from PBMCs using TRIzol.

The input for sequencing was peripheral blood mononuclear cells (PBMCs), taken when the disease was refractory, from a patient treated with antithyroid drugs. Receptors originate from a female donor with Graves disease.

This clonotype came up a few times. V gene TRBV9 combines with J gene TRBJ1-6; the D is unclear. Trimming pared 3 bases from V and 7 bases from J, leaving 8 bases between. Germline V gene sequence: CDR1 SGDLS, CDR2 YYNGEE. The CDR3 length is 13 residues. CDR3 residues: CASSAPGNSPLHF. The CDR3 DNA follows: TGTGCCAGCAGCGCCCCAGGCAATTCACCCCTCCACTTT. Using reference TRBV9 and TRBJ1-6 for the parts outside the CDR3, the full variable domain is DSGVTQTPKHLITATGQRVTLRCSPRSGDLSVYWYQQSLDQGLQFLIQYYNGEERAKGNILERFSAQQFPDLHSELNLSSLELGDSALYFCASSAPGNSPLHFGNGTRLTVT.

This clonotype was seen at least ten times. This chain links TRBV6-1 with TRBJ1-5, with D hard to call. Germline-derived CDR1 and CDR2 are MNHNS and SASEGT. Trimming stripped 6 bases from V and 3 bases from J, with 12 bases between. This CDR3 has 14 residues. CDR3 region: CASSPRELNQPQHF. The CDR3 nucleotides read TGTGCCAGCAGCCCAAGGGAACTCAATCAGCCCCAGCATTTT.

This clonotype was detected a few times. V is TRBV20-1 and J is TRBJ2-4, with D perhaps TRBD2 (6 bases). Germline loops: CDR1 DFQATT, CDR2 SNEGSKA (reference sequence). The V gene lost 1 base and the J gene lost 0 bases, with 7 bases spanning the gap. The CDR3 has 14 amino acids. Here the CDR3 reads CSARGLEAKNIQYF. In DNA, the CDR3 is TGCAGTGCTAGAGGACTAGAAGCCAAAAACATTCAGTACTTC.

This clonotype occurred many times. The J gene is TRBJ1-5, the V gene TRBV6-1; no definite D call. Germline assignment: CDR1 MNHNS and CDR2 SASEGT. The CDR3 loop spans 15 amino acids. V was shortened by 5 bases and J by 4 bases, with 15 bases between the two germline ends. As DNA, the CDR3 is TGTGCCAGCAGTAATCAGGACGGTAGGAATCAGCCCCAGCATTTT. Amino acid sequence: CASSNQDGRNQPQHF.

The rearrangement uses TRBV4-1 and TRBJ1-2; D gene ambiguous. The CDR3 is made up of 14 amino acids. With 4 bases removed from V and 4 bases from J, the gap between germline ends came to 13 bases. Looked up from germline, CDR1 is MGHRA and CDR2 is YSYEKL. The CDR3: CASSRRVQVYGYTF. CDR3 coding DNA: TGCGCCAGCAGCCGGAGGGTGCAAGTCTATGGCTACACCTTC.

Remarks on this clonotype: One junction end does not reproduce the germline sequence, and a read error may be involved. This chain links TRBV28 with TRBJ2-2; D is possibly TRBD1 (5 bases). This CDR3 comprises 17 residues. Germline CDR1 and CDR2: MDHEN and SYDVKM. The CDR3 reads CASSQDSAGTNTGELFF. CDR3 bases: TGCGCCAGCAGCCAAGACTCGGCAGGGACGAACACCGGGGAGCTGTTTTTT.

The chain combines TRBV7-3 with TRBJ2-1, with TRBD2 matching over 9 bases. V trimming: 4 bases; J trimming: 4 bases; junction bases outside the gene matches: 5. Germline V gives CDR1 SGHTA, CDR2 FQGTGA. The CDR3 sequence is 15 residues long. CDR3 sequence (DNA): TGTGCCAGCAGCTCTAGCGGGACAGAGTACAATGAGCAGTTCTTC. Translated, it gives CASSSSGTEYNEQFF.

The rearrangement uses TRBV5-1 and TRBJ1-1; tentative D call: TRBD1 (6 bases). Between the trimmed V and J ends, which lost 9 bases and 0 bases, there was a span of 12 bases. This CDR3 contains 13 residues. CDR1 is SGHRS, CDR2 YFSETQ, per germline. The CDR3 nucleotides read TGCGCCACCGGCAGGGGAGTGAACACTGAAGCTTTCTTT. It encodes CATGRGVNTEAFF.

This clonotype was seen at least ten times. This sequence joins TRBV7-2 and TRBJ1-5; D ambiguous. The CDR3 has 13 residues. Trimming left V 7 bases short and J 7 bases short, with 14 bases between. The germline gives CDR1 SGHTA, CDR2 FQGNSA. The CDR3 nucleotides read TGTGCCAGCACCACGGGAGTTGGGCAGCCCCAGCATTTT. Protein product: CASTTGVGQPQHF.

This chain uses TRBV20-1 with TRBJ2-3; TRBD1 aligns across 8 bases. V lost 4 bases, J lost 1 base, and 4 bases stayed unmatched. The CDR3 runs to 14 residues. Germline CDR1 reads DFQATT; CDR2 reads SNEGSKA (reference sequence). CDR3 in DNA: TGCAGTGCTATAACAGGGGGTGGCACAGATACGCAGTATTTT. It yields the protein CSAITGGGTDTQYF.

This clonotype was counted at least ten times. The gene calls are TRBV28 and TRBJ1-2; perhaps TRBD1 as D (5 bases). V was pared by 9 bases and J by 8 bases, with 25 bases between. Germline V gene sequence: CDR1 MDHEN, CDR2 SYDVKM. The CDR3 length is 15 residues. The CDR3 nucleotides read TGTGCCAGTCTAGAGACAGCCCGGCGATTAAGAGGCTACACCTTC. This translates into CASLETARRLRGYTF.

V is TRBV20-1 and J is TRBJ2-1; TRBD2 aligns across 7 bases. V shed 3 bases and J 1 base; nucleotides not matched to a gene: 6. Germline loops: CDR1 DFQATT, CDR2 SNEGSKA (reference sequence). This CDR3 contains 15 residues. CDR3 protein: CSASWGEGSYNEQFF. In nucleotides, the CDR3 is TGCAGTGCTAGTTGGGGGGAGGGGTCCTACAATGAGCAGTTCTTC.

CDR3 region: CASSQGKGGYEQYF. The CDR3 nucleotides read TGCGCCAGCAGCCAAGGTAAAGGGGGCTACGAGCAGTACTTC. V and J are TRBV4-1 and TRBJ2-7; maybe TRBD1 (6 bases). Per the germline V gene, CDR1 is MGHRA and CDR2 is YSYEKL. V lost 1 base and J 3 bases, leaving 10 bases between the germline ends. The CDR3 sequence is 14 residues long.

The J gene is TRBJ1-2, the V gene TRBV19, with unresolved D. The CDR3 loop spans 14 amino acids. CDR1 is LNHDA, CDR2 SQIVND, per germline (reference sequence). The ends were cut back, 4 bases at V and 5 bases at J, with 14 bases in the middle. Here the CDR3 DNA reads TGTGCCAGTAGTACGACCTGGGTTGAATATGGCTACACCTTC. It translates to CASSTTWVEYGYTF.

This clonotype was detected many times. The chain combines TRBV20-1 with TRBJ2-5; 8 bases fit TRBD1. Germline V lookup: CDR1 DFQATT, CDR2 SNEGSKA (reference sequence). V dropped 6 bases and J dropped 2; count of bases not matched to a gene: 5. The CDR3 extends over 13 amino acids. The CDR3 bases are TGCAGTGCCAAACGACAGGGGCAAGAGACCCAGTACTTC. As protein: CSAKRQGQETQYF.

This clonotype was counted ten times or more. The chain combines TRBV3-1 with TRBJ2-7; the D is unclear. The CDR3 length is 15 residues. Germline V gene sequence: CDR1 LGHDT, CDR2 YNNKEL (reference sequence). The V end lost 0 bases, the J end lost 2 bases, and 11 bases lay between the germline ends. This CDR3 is CASSQDVSGTYEQYF. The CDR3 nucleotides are TGTGCCAGCAGCCAAGATGTCTCAGGCACCTACGAGCAGTACTTC.

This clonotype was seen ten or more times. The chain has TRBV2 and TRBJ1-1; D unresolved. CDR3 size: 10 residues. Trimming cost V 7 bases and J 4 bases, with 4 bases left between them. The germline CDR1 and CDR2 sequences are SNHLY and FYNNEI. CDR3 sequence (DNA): TGTGCCAGCATGCTCACTGAAGCTTTCTTT. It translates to CASMLTEAFF. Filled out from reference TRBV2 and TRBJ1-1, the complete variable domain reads EPEVTQTPSHQVTQMGQEVILRCVPISNHLYFYWYRQILGQKVEFLVSFYNNEISEKSEIFDDQFSVERPDGSNFTLKIRSTKLEDSAMYFCASMLTEAFFGQGTRLTVV.

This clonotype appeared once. DNA of the CDR3: TGCGCCAGCAGCCAAGAAGCCAGTACCCCCAACACTGAAGCTTTCTTT. Translation: CASSQEASTPNTEAFF. V usage is TRBV4-3 and J usage is TRBJ1-1; D gene uncertain. This CDR3 spans 16 amino acids. Trimming shortened V by 0 bases and J by 2 bases, and 13 bases separated the two germline ends. The germline CDR1 and CDR2 sequences are LGHNA and YSLEER.

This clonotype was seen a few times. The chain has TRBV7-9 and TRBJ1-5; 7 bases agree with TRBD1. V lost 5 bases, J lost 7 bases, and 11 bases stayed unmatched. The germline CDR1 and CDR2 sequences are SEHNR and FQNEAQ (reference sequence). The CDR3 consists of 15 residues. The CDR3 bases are TGTGCCAGCAGCCCCGGACAGGCAAGGGGGCAGCCCCAGCATTTT. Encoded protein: CASSPGQARGQPQHF.

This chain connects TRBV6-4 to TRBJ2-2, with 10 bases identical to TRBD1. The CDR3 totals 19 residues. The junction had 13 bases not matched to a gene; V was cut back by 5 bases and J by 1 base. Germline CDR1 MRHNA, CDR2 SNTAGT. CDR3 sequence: CASSRRFTGTGVNTGELFF. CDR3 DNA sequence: TGTGCCAGCAGTAGGCGATTTACCGGGACAGGGGTGAACACCGGGGAGCTGTTTTTT.

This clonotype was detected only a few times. The CDR3 region is CASSQDLTYQETQYF. In nucleotides, the CDR3 is TGTGCCAGCAGCCAAGATTTGACCTATCAAGAGACCCAGTACTTC. The V call is TRBV3-1, the J call TRBJ2-5, with D uncertain. Trimming shortened V by 0 bases and J by 2 bases, and 10 bases separated the two germline ends. CDR1 and CDR2 from the germline V gene are LGHDT and YNNKEL (reference sequence). The CDR3 length is 15 residues.

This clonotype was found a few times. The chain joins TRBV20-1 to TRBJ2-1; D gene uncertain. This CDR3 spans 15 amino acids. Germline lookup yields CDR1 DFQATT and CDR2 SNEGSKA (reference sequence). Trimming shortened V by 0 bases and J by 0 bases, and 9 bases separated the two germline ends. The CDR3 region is CSARDLRYSYNEQFF. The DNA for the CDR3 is TGCAGTGCTAGAGATCTCAGATACTCCTACAATGAGCAGTTCTTC.

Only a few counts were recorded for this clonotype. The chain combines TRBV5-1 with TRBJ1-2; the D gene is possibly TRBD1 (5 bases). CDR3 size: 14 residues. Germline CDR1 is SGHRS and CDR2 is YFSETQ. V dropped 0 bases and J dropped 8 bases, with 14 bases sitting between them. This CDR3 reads CASSLAEGSGGYTF. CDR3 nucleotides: TGCGCCAGCAGCTTGGCCGAGGGGTCTGGCGGCTACACCTTC.

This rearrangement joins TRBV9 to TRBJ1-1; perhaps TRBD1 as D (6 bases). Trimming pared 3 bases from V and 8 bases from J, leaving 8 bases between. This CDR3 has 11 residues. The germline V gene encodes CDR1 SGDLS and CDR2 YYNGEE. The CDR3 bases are TGTGCCAGCAGCGGGGGACACGAAGCTTTCTTT. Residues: CASSGGHEAFF. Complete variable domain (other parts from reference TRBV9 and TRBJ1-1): DSGVTQTPKHLITATGQRVTLRCSPRSGDLSVYWYQQSLDQGLQFLIQYYNGEERAKGNILERFSAQQFPDLHSELNLSSLELGDSALYFCASSGGHEAFFGQGTRLTVV.

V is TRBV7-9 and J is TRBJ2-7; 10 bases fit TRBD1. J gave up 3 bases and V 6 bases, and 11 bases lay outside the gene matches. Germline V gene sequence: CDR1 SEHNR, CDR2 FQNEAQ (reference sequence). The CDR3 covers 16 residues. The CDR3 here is CASSRIGTGALYEQYF. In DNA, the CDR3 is TGTGCCAGCAGTCGTATCGGGACAGGGGCCCTCTACGAGCAGTACTTC.